A selection of T cell receptor beta chains follows, all from one sample in a study of Graves' ophthalmopathy and Graves' hyperthyroidism. MiXCR, applied by TCRdb to the multiplex PCR reads, yields one record per CDR3 protein. This sample carries a few hundred thousand distinct CDR3 sequences, under 45% of them seen once, and the ten largest clones take over 3.5%. Material for sequencing was peripheral blood or thyroid tissue (not recorded which). These receptors came from an adult man with Graves' hyperthyroidism. CDR3s include the opening cysteine and the closing phenylalanine or tryptophan. D genes are given only for firm matches. Size values are once, few and many counts, or a class for expanded clones, and some rows have none.

d_gene: NA; abundance: many; v_gene: TRBV24-1; j_gene: TRBJ1-1; CDR3aa: CATRGGNTEAFF; CDR3nt: TGTGCCACCAGAGGCGGGAACACTGAAGCTTTCTTT
d_gene: TRBD1; abundance: few; v_gene: TRBV12-3/TRBV12-4; j_gene: TRBJ1-6; CDR3aa: CASSLGQGRWSPLHF; CDR3nt: TGTGCCAGCAGTTTAGGACAGGGACGTTGGTCACCCCTCCACTTT
d_gene: NA; abundance: NA; v_gene: TRBV7-9; j_gene: TRBJ2-6; CDR3aa: CASIGHLASSGANVLTF; CDR3nt: TGTGCCAGCATCGGACACCTAGCAAGCTCTGGGGCCAACGTCCTGACTTTC
d_gene: TRBD1; abundance: many; v_gene: TRBV6-5; j_gene: TRBJ1-5; CDR3aa: CASRPGTASNQPQHF; CDR3nt: TGTGCCAGCAGACCCGGGACAGCGAGCAATCAGCCCCAGCATTTT
d_gene: TRBD2; abundance: NA; v_gene: TRBV5-1; j_gene: TRBJ2-7; CDR3aa: CASSLSGRTSYEQYF; CDR3nt: TGCGCCAGCAGCTTAAGCGGGAGGACCTCCTACGAGCAGTACTTC
d_gene: NA; abundance: NA; v_gene: TRBV7-9; j_gene: TRBJ1-4; CDR3aa: CASSESLRDTEKLFF; CDR3nt: TGTGCCAGCAGCGAATCCCTCAGGGACACTGAAAAACTGTTTTTT
d_gene: TRBD1; abundance: NA; v_gene: TRBV5-4; j_gene: TRBJ1-5; CDR3aa: CASSVRDSYNQPQHF; CDR3nt: TGTGCCAGCAGCGTCCGGGACAGCTACAATCAGCCCCAGCATTTT
d_gene: NA; abundance: NA; v_gene: TRBV6-6; j_gene: TRBJ1-5; CDR3aa: CASSYSREDQPQHF; CDR3nt: TGTGCCAGCAGTTACTCCCGGGAGGATCAGCCCCAGCATTTT
d_gene: TRBD1; abundance: many; v_gene: TRBV7-9; j_gene: TRBJ2-1; CDR3aa: CASSLRSRQGEQFF; CDR3nt: TGTGCCAGCAGCTTACGGTCGAGACAGGGAGAGCAGTTCTTC
d_gene: TRBD1; abundance: NA; v_gene: TRBV12-3/TRBV12-4; j_gene: TRBJ2-5; CDR3aa: CASSLRQGYQETQYF; CDR3nt: TGTGCCAGCAGTTTGCGACAGGGATACCAAGAGACCCAGTACTTC
d_gene: TRBD1; abundance: NA; v_gene: TRBV6-5; j_gene: TRBJ1-4; CDR3aa: CASSAPGTGDEKLFF; CDR3nt: TGTGCCAGCAGTGCTCCGGGGACAGGGGATGAAAAACTGTTTTTT
d_gene: NA; abundance: NA; v_gene: TRBV29-1; j_gene: TRBJ2-3; CDR3aa: CSVVEGFTDTQYF; CDR3nt: TGCAGCGTTGTTGAGGGTTTCACAGATACGCAGTATTTT
d_gene: NA; abundance: NA; v_gene: TRBV7-4; j_gene: TRBJ2-7; CDR3aa: CASSWGTGNEQYF; CDR3nt: TGTGCCAGCAGCTGGGGGACTGGAAACGAGCAGTACTTC
d_gene: NA; abundance: many; v_gene: TRBV6-1; j_gene: TRBJ1-2; CDR3aa: CATLRGHANYGYTF; CDR3nt: TGTGCCACACTTAGGGGACACGCTAACTATGGCTACACCTTC
d_gene: TRBD2; abundance: NA; v_gene: TRBV6-1; j_gene: TRBJ2-5; CDR3aa: CASSDLAGGQEAQYF; CDR3nt: TGTGCCAGCAGTGACCTAGCGGGAGGACAAGAGGCCCAGTACTTC
d_gene: TRBD1; abundance: NA; v_gene: TRBV2; j_gene: TRBJ2-7; CDR3aa: CASSLQGSLTYEQYF; CDR3nt: TGTGCCAGCAGTTTACAGGGGAGTCTTACCTACGAGCAGTACTTC
d_gene: NA; abundance: few; v_gene: TRBV7-8; j_gene: TRBJ1-5; CDR3aa: CASSLAGGGANNQPQHF; CDR3nt: TGTGCCAGCAGCTTAGCGGGGGGGGGGGCTAACAATCAGCCCCAGCATTTT
d_gene: NA; abundance: NA; v_gene: TRBV6-4; j_gene: TRBJ2-7; CDR3aa: CASSFSRGASYEQYF; CDR3nt: TGTGCCAGCAGTTTTAGCAGGGGCGCCTCCTACGAGCAGTACTTC
d_gene: NA; abundance: NA; v_gene: TRBV9; j_gene: TRBJ1-1; CDR3aa: CASSDGGGAFF; CDR3nt: TGTGCCAGCAGCGATGGCGGGGGAGCTTTCTTT
d_gene: TRBD1; abundance: many; v_gene: TRBV29-1; j_gene: TRBJ2-5; CDR3aa: CSVDGTAYQETQYF; CDR3nt: TGCAGCGTGGATGGGACAGCATACCAAGAGACCCAGTACTTC
d_gene: TRBD1; abundance: many; v_gene: TRBV12-5; j_gene: TRBJ1-2; CDR3aa: CASGPPPGQEFYGYTF; CDR3nt: TGTGCTAGTGGTCCGCCCCCGGGACAGGAATTCTATGGCTACACCTTC
d_gene: NA; abundance: few; v_gene: TRBV24-1; j_gene: TRBJ2-3; CDR3aa: CATSDFGVHSDTQYF; CDR3nt: TGTGCCACCAGTGATTTTGGTGTCCACTCCGATACGCAGTATTTT
d_gene: TRBD1; abundance: NA; v_gene: TRBV7-2; j_gene: TRBJ2-5; CDR3aa: CASSYVGGQDSYEQGTEYF; CDR3nt: TGTGCCAGCAGTTACGTAGGAGGACAGGACTCCTACGAGCAGGGCACCGAGTACTTC
d_gene: TRBD1; abundance: NA; v_gene: TRBV19; j_gene: TRBJ1-2; CDR3aa: CAIGGQVGNGYTF; CDR3nt: TGTGCCATAGGCGGACAGGTCGGCAATGGCTACACCTTC
d_gene: NA; abundance: many; v_gene: TRBV2; j_gene: TRBJ2-7; CDR3aa: CASRVVYEQYF; CDR3nt: TGTGCCAGCAGGGTAGTCTACGAGCAGTACTTC
d_gene: NA; abundance: NA; v_gene: TRBV27; j_gene: TRBJ1-2; CDR3aa: CASSSDTNYGHTF; CDR3nt: TGTGCCAGCAGTTCGGACACAAACTATGGCCACACCTTC
d_gene: TRBD1; abundance: many; v_gene: TRBV7-9; j_gene: TRBJ1-2; CDR3aa: CASSSMDRNYGYTF; CDR3nt: TGTGCCAGCAGCTCGATGGACAGGAACTATGGCTACACCTTC
d_gene: NA; abundance: NA; v_gene: TRBV7-4; j_gene: TRBJ1-5; CDR3aa: CASSFEGHGNQPQHF; CDR3nt: TGTGCCAGCAGCTTTGAGGGACATGGAAATCAGCCCCAGCATTTT
d_gene: NA; abundance: many; v_gene: TRBV29-1; j_gene: TRBJ2-7; CDR3aa: CSVRTSYEQYF; CDR3nt: TGCAGCGTTAGGACTTCCTACGAGCAGTACTTC
d_gene: NA; abundance: few; v_gene: TRBV7-2; j_gene: TRBJ2-1; CDR3aa: CASSLEGGSYNEQFF; CDR3nt: TGTGCCAGCAGCTTAGAGGGAGGATCCTACAATGAGCAGTTCTTC
d_gene: NA; abundance: NA; v_gene: TRBV6-6; j_gene: TRBJ1-2; CDR3aa: CASSYGSTPANYGYTF; CDR3nt: TGTGCCAGCAGTTACGGATCGACCCCTGCGAACTATGGCTACACCTTC
d_gene: TRBD1; abundance: many; v_gene: TRBV6-5; j_gene: TRBJ1-2; CDR3aa: CASSYPGTGNYGYTF; CDR3nt: TGTGCCAGCAGTTACCCGGGGACAGGCAACTATGGCTACACCTTC
d_gene: NA; abundance: many; v_gene: TRBV20-1; j_gene: TRBJ1-3; CDR3aa: CSARPGSGNTIYF; CDR3nt: TGCAGTGCAAGACCGGGGTCCGGAAACACCATATATTTT
d_gene: TRBD1; abundance: many; v_gene: TRBV6-5; j_gene: TRBJ1-5; CDR3aa: CASSYSGGKDQPQHF; CDR3nt: TGTGCCAGCAGTTACTCAGGGGGCAAGGATCAGCCCCAGCATTTT
d_gene: TRBD1; abundance: many; v_gene: TRBV7-6; j_gene: TRBJ2-7; CDR3aa: CASSPWTGSRHEQYF; CDR3nt: TGTGCCAGCAGCCCCTGGACAGGTTCGAGACACGAGCAGTACTTC
d_gene: NA; abundance: many; v_gene: TRBV29-1; j_gene: TRBJ1-5; CDR3aa: CSVDVGGNQPQHF; CDR3nt: TGCAGCGTTGATGTGGGTGGCAATCAGCCCCAGCATTTT
d_gene: NA; abundance: many; v_gene: TRBV19; j_gene: TRBJ1-5; CDR3aa: CASSIIEGGAQHF; CDR3nt: TGTGCCAGTAGTATCATCGAGGGGGGAGCCCAGCATTTT
d_gene: NA; abundance: NA; v_gene: TRBV20-1; j_gene: TRBJ1-6; CDR3aa: CSASSPDNSPLHF; CDR3nt: TGCAGTGCCAGCTCACCAGACAATTCACCCCTCCACTTT
d_gene: NA; abundance: many; v_gene: TRBV25-1; j_gene: TRBJ1-1; CDR3aa: CASSEGVMNTEAFF; CDR3nt: TGTGCCAGCAGTGAAGGAGTCATGAACACTGAAGCTTTCTTT
d_gene: TRBD1; abundance: few; v_gene: TRBV7-9; j_gene: TRBJ2-5; CDR3aa: CAGSLGQPGETQYF; CDR3nt: TGTGCCGGCAGCTTGGGACAGCCCGGAGAGACCCAGTACTTC
d_gene: NA; abundance: many; v_gene: TRBV5-1; j_gene: TRBJ2-7; CDR3aa: CASSLAIFDEQYF; CDR3nt: TGCGCCAGCAGCTTGGCCATCTTCGACGAGCAGTACTTC
d_gene: NA; abundance: NA; v_gene: TRBV6-5; j_gene: TRBJ1-2; CDR3aa: CASSYSRLPSIYGYTF; CDR3nt: TGTGCCAGCAGTTACTCCAGACTCCCCTCTATCTATGGCTACACCTTC
d_gene: TRBD1; abundance: NA; v_gene: TRBV29-1; j_gene: TRBJ2-1; CDR3aa: CSVEGQGAGEQFF; CDR3nt: TGCAGCGTTGAGGGACAGGGGGCAGGTGAGCAGTTCTTC
d_gene: NA; abundance: NA; v_gene: TRBV29-1; j_gene: TRBJ1-4; CDR3aa: CSGTTNEKLFF; CDR3nt: TGCAGCGGGACAACTAATGAAAAACTGTTTTTT
d_gene: TRBD1; abundance: NA; v_gene: TRBV9; j_gene: TRBJ1-2; CDR3aa: CASSVDEWGTGPYGYTF; CDR3nt: TGTGCCAGCAGCGTAGATGAATGGGGGACAGGTCCCTATGGCTACACCTTC
d_gene: TRBD1; abundance: NA; v_gene: TRBV6-5; j_gene: TRBJ1-4; CDR3aa: CASSLQGQTEEKLFF; CDR3nt: TGTGCCAGCAGCCTCCAGGGACAGACAGAGGAAAAACTGTTTTTT
d_gene: TRBD1; abundance: NA; v_gene: TRBV7-3; j_gene: TRBJ2-5; CDR3aa: CASSLGQAGETQYF; CDR3nt: TGTGCCAGCAGCTTGGGACAGGCCGGGGAGACCCAGTACTTC
d_gene: NA; abundance: many; v_gene: TRBV2; j_gene: TRBJ2-6; CDR3aa: CASYTPFLQGSSGANVLTF; CDR3nt: TGTGCCAGCTATACTCCCTTTCTTCAGGGAAGCTCTGGGGCCAACGTCCTGACTTTC
d_gene: TRBD2; abundance: NA; v_gene: TRBV20-1; j_gene: TRBJ2-2; CDR3aa: CSARDGGRATGELFF; CDR3nt: TGCAGTGCTAGAGATGGCGGGAGGGCGACCGGGGAGCTGTTTTTT
d_gene: TRBD1; abundance: many; v_gene: TRBV5-1; j_gene: TRBJ2-7; CDR3aa: CASSPFTGDHEQYF; CDR3nt: TGCGCCAGCAGCCCATTCACAGGGGATCATGAGCAGTACTTC
d_gene: NA; abundance: NA; v_gene: TRBV12-3/TRBV12-4; j_gene: TRBJ2-1; CDR3aa: CASSFGGTEQFF; CDR3nt: TGTGCCAGCAGTTTTGGGGGAACTGAGCAGTTCTTC
d_gene: NA; abundance: NA; v_gene: TRBV24-1; j_gene: TRBJ2-1; CDR3aa: CATSESVGSVNDEQFF; CDR3nt: TGTGCCACCAGTGAGTCCGTGGGTAGCGTGAATGATGAGCAGTTCTTC
d_gene: TRBD1; abundance: NA; v_gene: TRBV4-1; j_gene: TRBJ1-2; CDR3aa: CASSQGDRRDYGYTF; CDR3nt: TGCGCCAGCAGCCAAGGGGACAGGCGAGATTATGGCTACACCTTC
d_gene: NA; abundance: many; v_gene: TRBV2; j_gene: TRBJ1-3; CDR3aa: CASSEVGVWVSGNTIYF; CDR3nt: TGTGCCAGCAGTGAAGTTGGGGTATGGGTCTCTGGAAACACCATATATTTT
d_gene: NA; abundance: many; v_gene: TRBV12-3/TRBV12-4; j_gene: TRBJ1-3; CDR3aa: CASTQDSHSGNTIYF; CDR3nt: TGTGCCAGCACCCAGGACAGCCACTCTGGAAACACCATATATTTT